This TCR beta chain derives from a study of T cell responses to AZD1222 COVID-19 vaccine. Produced via immunoSEQ multiplex PCR; TCRdb's table is partial and in-frame only. The profile shows 150,000 to 200,000 clones, just over 90% of them singletons. A single count supports this clone. Its antigen is as yet unknown. CDR3 length: 14 residues. V lost 0 bases to trimming and J lost 3 bases, with 9 bases between them. Germline CDR1 and CDR2: SGHDT and YYEEEE. General study findings and limits: The repertoires were collected only after the peak T cell response.

The chain is built from TRBV5-6 and TRBJ1-2; D perhaps matches TRBD1 (6 bases). This TCR was recovered from an adult who received the AZD1222 COVID-19 vaccine. This material consisted of peripheral blood, taken 28 days after the second AZD1222 dose. This chain's CDR3 is CASSLEQGDYGYTF. Here the CDR3 DNA reads TGTGCCAGCAGCTTGGAACAGGGAGACTATGGCTACACCTTC.